A selection of T cell receptor beta chains follows, all from one sample in a study of glioma-infiltrating T cells after dendritic cell vaccination. TCRdb keeps only in-frame clones here, not all; method: immunoSEQ multiplex PCR. The data hold fewer than 50,000 clones, with roughly 79% observed a single time. Sequences were derived from blood, sampled before dendritic cell vaccination. These receptors were obtained from a human donor with glioblastoma. Both conserved end residues are part of each CDR3. A D gene is named only where the DNA matches it firmly. Clone size appears in some rows only: once, few, many, or a class for an expanded clone.

V,size,D,J,CDR3,DNA
TRBV19,-,-,TRBJ2-2,CASSWFGQHTGELFF,TGTGCCAGTAGTTGGTTTGGCCAACACACCGGGGAGCTGTTTTTT
TRBV7-2,-,TRBD2,TRBJ2-3,CASSFSGGASDTQYF,TGTGCCAGCAGCTTCAGCGGGGGGGCCTCGGATACGCAGTATTTT
TRBV4-3,-,TRBD2,TRBJ2-7,CASSQARGGSYEQYF,TGCGCCAGCAGCCAAGCACGGGGGGGCTCCTACGAGCAGTACTTC
TRBV30,-,TRBD2,TRBJ2-7,CAWEGAGGGRYEQYF,TGTGCCTGGGAAGGCGCGGGGGGCGGGCGCTACGAGCAGTACTTC
TRBV6-5,-,-,TRBJ2-7,CASSTTGSSYEQYF,TGTGCCAGCAGTACCACAGGGTCGTCCTACGAGCAGTACTTC
TRBV6-1,-,TRBD1,TRBJ1-2,CASSAHSWTGNVYGYTF,TGTGCCAGCAGTGCTCATTCCTGGACAGGGAACGTCTATGGCTACACCTTC
TRBV27,-,TRBD2,TRBJ2-5,CASSLLAGDQETQYF,TGTGCCAGCAGTTTACTAGCGGGGGATCAAGAGACCCAGTACTTC
TRBV5-6,-,TRBD1,TRBJ1-1,CASSLPGTVWGLNTEAFF,TGTGCCAGCAGCTTGCCCGGGACAGTCTGGGGCTTGAACACTGAAGCTTTCTTT
TRBV5-1,-,TRBD1,TRBJ1-2,CASSLGTGGQEGYTF,TGCGCCAGCAGCTTGGGGACAGGGGGACAAGAGGGCTACACCTTC
TRBV27,-,-,TRBJ1-2,CASGTGKDGYTF,TGTGCCAGCGGAACAGGGAAAGATGGCTACACCTTC
TRBV27,-,-,TRBJ2-7,CASSGVGVYEQYF,TGTGCCAGCTCGGGGGTCGGGGTCTACGAGCAGTACTTC
TRBV4-2,once,TRBD2,TRBJ2-3,CASSQGRGTTDTQYF,TGTGCCAGCAGCCAAGGGCGGGGGACCACAGATACGCAGTATTTT
TRBV5-6,-,TRBD1,TRBJ1-1,CASSPDRGRAFF,TGTGCCAGCAGCCCGGACAGGGGTAGAGCTTTCTTT
TRBV14,few,TRBD2,TRBJ2-1,CASSPGTSGINEQFF,TGTGCCAGCAGCCCGGGGACTAGTGGGATCAATGAGCAGTTCTTC
TRBV15,few,-,TRBJ2-1,CATARWGGLINEQFF,TGTGCCACCGCGAGGTGGGGGGGGCTGATAAATGAGCAGTTCTTC
TRBV27,-,TRBD1,TRBJ1-1,CASSLSSGGFGTEAFF,TGTGCCAGCAGTTTATCGTCAGGGGGATTTGGCACTGAAGCTTTCTTT
TRBV19,-,-,TRBJ1-6,CASSTAGRRNSPLHF,TGTGCCAGTAGTACCGCAGGGCGGCGGAATTCACCCCTCCACTTT
TRBV7-9,once,-,TRBJ2-7,CASSPPGVVYEQYF,TGTGCCAGCAGCCCACCCGGGGTGGTTTACGAGCAGTACTTC
TRBV28,few,-,TRBJ2-1,CASSLSSYNEQFF,TGTGCCAGCAGTTTATCTAGTTACAATGAGCAGTTCTTC
TRBV19,once,-,TRBJ1-1,CASTLGQSNTEAFF,TGTGCCAGTACCCTGGGACAATCGAACACTGAAGCTTTCTTT
TRBV9,-,-,TRBJ2-1,CASSASHIEGGRNEQFF,TGTGCCAGCAGCGCAAGTCATATCGAGGGGGGGCGGAATGAGCAGTTCTTC
TRBV7-2,-,TRBD1,TRBJ1-2,CASSLRWDRGGGYTF,TGTGCCAGCAGCTTGAGGTGGGACAGGGGTGGCGGCTACACCTTC
TRBV4-2,-,TRBD1,TRBJ2-7,CASSQEFGTGSIEQYF,TGTGCCAGCAGCCAAGAATTTGGGACAGGGTCGATCGAGCAGTACTTC
TRBV7-8,-,TRBD1,TRBJ1-5,CASSSSDRASNQPQHF,TGTGCCAGCAGTTCATCTGACAGGGCTTCCAATCAGCCCCAGCATTTT
TRBV5-1,-,TRBD2,TRBJ2-7,CASSLPSGGASEQYF,TGCGCCAGCAGCCTACCTAGCGGGGGGGCCTCCGAGCAGTACTTC